The present entry profiles one TCR beta chain with its context. The antigen is unknown. The entry originates in a study of PD-1 blockade in classical Hodgkin lymphoma. The study, taken as a whole, reports: It was CD4+ TCR diversity, not CD8+, that rose significantly by C4D1.

Clones were read by immunoSEQ multiplex PCR, and TCRdb kept only the in-frame ones, dropping some. The data show about 27,000 clones, just over 85% seen once. The V gene's germline CDR1 is SEHNR and CDR2 FQNEAQ (reference sequence). The CDR3 spans 12 residues. V gave up 7 bases and J gave up 3 bases, with 9 bases separating them. Every one of the patients relapsed after autologous stem cell transplantation (brentuximab vedotin exposure was variable). The investigators isolated CD8+ T cells from thawed PBMCs using magnetic negative selection. Sequences were derived from CD8+ T cells from blood, sampled at baseline. This clonotype was sampled from a human donor with classical Hodgkin lymphoma. The rearrangement joins TRBV7-9 to TRBJ1-1; possible D gene TRBD1, 6 bases. CDR3 bases: TGTGCCAGCATCGACAGGTACACTGAAGCTTTCTTT. Its translation: CASIDRYTEAFF.